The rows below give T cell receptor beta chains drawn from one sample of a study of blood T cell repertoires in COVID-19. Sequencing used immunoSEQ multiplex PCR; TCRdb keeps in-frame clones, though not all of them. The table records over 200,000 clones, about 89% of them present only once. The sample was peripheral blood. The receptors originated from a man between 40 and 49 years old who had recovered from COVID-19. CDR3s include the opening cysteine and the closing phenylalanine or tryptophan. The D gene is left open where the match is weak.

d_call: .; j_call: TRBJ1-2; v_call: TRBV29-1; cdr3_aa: CSVGTGGGYGYTF; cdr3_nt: TGCAGCGTTGGAACGGGAGGGGGCTATGGCTACACCTTC
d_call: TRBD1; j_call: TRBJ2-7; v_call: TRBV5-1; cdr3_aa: CASSLGPPRDSSYEQYF; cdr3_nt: TGCGCCAGCAGCTTGGGACCTCCCCGGGACAGCTCCTACGAGCAGTACTTC
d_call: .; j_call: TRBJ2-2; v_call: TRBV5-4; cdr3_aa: CASSSQGRGGELFF; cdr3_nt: TGTGCCAGCAGCTCGCAGGGAAGGGGCGGGGAGCTGTTTTTT
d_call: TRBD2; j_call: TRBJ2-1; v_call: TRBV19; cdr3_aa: CASSHGLAGGQNEQFF; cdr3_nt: TGTGCCAGTAGCCACGGCCTAGCGGGAGGGCAGAATGAGCAGTTCTTC
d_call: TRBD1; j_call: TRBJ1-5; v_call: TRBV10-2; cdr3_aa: CASSDRLGENQPQHF; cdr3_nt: TGCGCCAGCTCGGACAGGCTGGGGGAGAATCAGCCCCAGCATTTT
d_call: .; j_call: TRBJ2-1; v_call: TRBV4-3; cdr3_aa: CASSLLGATSGGGRNEQFF; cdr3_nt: TGCGCCAGCAGCCTCCTGGGGGCTACATCGGGGGGCGGTAGGAATGAGCAGTTCTTC
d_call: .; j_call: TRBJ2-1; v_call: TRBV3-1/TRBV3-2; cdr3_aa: CASRAGLNEQFF; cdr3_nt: TGTGCCAGCAGGGCAGGGTTGAATGAGCAGTTCTTC
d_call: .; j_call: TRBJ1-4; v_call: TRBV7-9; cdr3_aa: CASSLERSNEKLFF; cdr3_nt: TGTGCCAGCAGCTTAGAACGGTCTAATGAAAAACTGTTTTTT
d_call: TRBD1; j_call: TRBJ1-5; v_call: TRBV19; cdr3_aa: CASSIPGQGARQPQHF; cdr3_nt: TGTGCCAGTAGTATACCAGGACAGGGGGCGCGACAGCCCCAGCATTTT
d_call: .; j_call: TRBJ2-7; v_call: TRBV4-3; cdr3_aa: CASRRGVFGVDEQYF; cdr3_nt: TGCGCCAGCAGGCGCGGGGTTTTTGGTGTTGACGAGCAGTACTTC
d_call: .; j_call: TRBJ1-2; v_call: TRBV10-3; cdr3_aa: CAISRTEEAGGYTF; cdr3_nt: TGTGCCATCAGTAGGACAGAGGAGGCGGGTGGCTACACCTTC